This passage covers 27 T cell receptor beta chains from one sample sequenced in a study of T cell responses to AZD1222 COVID-19 vaccine. Clones were read by immunoSEQ multiplex PCR, and TCRdb kept only the in-frame ones, dropping some. The sample holds 90,000 to 120,000 clones, about 90% seen once. This material consisted of peripheral blood, taken on day 0 of AZD1222 vaccination. These TCRs come from an adult in good health.

The rearrangement links TRBV11-3 to TRBJ2-2; D is perhaps TRBD2 (6 bases). This CDR3 has 14 amino acids. Germline-derived CDR1 and CDR2 are SGHNT and YENEEA. Trimming took off 5 bases at V and 1 base at J, with 8 bases between the two ends. Here the CDR3 reads CASSQEGNTGELFF. The CDR3 DNA reads TGTGCCAGCAGCCAGGAGGGGAACACCGGGGAGCTGTTTTTT. The complete variable domain, with remaining parts taken from reference TRBV11-3 and TRBJ2-2, reads EAGVVQSPRYKIIEKKQPVAFWCNPISGHNTLYWYLQNLGQGPELLIRYENEEAVDDSQLPKDRFSAERLKGVDSTLKIQPAELGDSAVYLCASSQEGNTGELFFGEGSRLTVL.

V and J are TRBV4-3 and TRBJ1-5; D is perhaps TRBD1 (5 bases). Germline CDR1 LGHNA, CDR2 YSLEER. Trimming removed 0 bases from V and 0 bases from J, with 6 bases in between. The CDR3 covers 15 residues. CDR3 sequence reads: CASSQDRDSNQPQHF. DNA for the CDR3: TGCGCCAGCAGCCAAGACAGGGATAGCAATCAGCCCCAGCATTTT.

V is TRBV3-1 (or the pseudogene TRBV3-2) and J is TRBJ2-1; D call uncertain. The germline V and J ends were trimmed by 3 bases and 3 bases, with 15 bases remaining between them. This CDR3 region has 16 residues. Germline CDR1 and CDR2: LGHDT and YNNKEL (reference sequence). The CDR3 loop reads CASSQRATSRYNEQFF. The DNA of the CDR3 is TGTGCCAGCAGCCAGCGCGCGACATCGCGCTACAATGAGCAGTTCTTC.

This sequence joins TRBV7-2 and TRBJ2-7, with 7 nucleotides matching TRBD1. V dropped 2 bases and J dropped 2; count of bases not matched to a gene: 6. The CDR3 totals 15 residues. The germline V gene has CDR1 SGHTA and CDR2 FQGNSA. CDR3 amino acids: CASSLQTGPTYEQYF. The CDR3 DNA reads as TGTGCCAGCAGCTTACAGACAGGGCCTACCTACGAGCAGTACTTC.

The rearrangement links TRBV20-1 to TRBJ1-1; D is possibly TRBD1 (6 bases). V lost 7 bases and J 7 bases, leaving 13 bases between the germline ends. The CDR3 loop spans 11 amino acids. In germline, CDR1 is DFQATT, CDR2 SNEGSKA (reference sequence). CDR3 DNA: TGCAGTGACAAAGGGGGTGTTGAAGCTTTCTTT. It encodes CSDKGGVEAFF.

The V call is TRBV9, the J call TRBJ1-3; D not certain. The CDR3 runs 16 residues. Trimming shortened V by 0 bases and J by 4 bases, and 14 bases separated the two germline ends. Looked up from germline, CDR1 is SGDLS and CDR2 is YYNGEE. The CDR3 loop is CASSVATGSRGNTIYF. CDR3 DNA: TGTGCCAGCAGCGTAGCTACGGGGTCCAGAGGAAACACCATATATTTT.

The chain is built from TRBV5-6 and TRBJ2-2; D is ambiguous. Germline CDR1 is SGHDT and CDR2 is YYEEEE. The CDR3 contains 16 residues. The V gene lost 4 bases and the J gene lost 4 bases, with 17 bases spanning the gap. CDR3 in DNA: TGTGCCAGCAGCCACGTCCAGAGCCGTGGCACCGGGGAGCTGTTTTTT. Amino acids: CASSHVQSRGTGELFF.

V is TRBV2 and J is TRBJ2-5; D is undetermined. Looked up from germline, CDR1 is SNHLY and CDR2 is FYNNEI. CDR3 size: 12 residues. The V gene lost 11 bases and the J gene lost 1 base, with 11 bases spanning the gap. Here the CDR3 DNA reads TGTGCCCGAGCAAGGGTCCAAGAGACCCAGTACTTC. Its translation is CARARVQETQYF. Combining the CDR3 with reference TRBV2 and TRBJ2-5 gives the whole variable domain EPEVTQTPSHQVTQMGQEVILRCVPISNHLYFYWYRQILGQKVEFLVSFYNNEISEKSEIFDDQFSVERPDGSNFTLKIRSTKLEDSAMYFCARARVQETQYFGPGTRLLVL.

The rearrangement links TRBV19 to TRBJ1-3; possible D gene TRBD1, 5 bases. V was trimmed by 8 bases and J by 0 bases, leaving 14 bases between them. Germline lookup yields CDR1 LNHDA and CDR2 SQIVND (reference sequence). This CDR3 spans 15 amino acids. DNA of the CDR3: TGTGCCAGTCTACCAGGGATAAGCTCTGGAAACACCATATATTTT. This encodes CASLPGISSGNTIYF.

This chain uses TRBV12-3 or TRBV12-4 with TRBJ1-1; unclear D gene. The CDR3 contains 12 residues. V shed 5 bases and J shed 1 base, with 5 bases lying between them. CDR3 DNA: TGTGCCAGCAGTCCACGGAACACTGAAGCTTTCTTT. Translated: CASSPRNTEAFF.

The rearrangement links TRBV5-6 to TRBJ2-5; TRBD2 matches at 10 bases. CDR3 length: 17 amino acids. Germline V lookup: CDR1 SGHDT, CDR2 YYEEEE. V shed 4 bases, J shed 0 bases, and the junction held 9 bases outside the gene matches. The CDR3 sequence: CASSRGASGGHQETQYF. Here the CDR3 DNA reads TGTGCCAGCAGCCGTGGTGCTAGCGGGGGTCACCAAGAGACCCAGTACTTC.

V and J are TRBV2 and TRBJ1-2, with a tentative D call TRBD1 (5 bases). Trimming removed 6 bases at V and 1 base at J, with 15 bases between. The CDR3 loop spans 15 amino acids. Per germline, CDR1 SNHLY and CDR2 FYNNEI. The CDR3 spells CASRGLPTFNYGYTF. In nucleotides, the CDR3 is TGTGCCAGCAGGGGACTACCAACGTTTAACTATGGCTACACCTTC.

The count of this clone is one. The rearrangement links TRBV4-2 to TRBJ1-3; D perhaps matches TRBD1 (6 bases). Per germline, CDR1 LGHNA and CDR2 YNFKEQ. Deletions cut 1 base from V and 0 bases from J, with 13 bases between. The CDR3 length is 17 residues. The chain's CDR3 is CASSQVFGGNSGNTIYF. The CDR3 DNA is TGTGCCAGCAGCCAAGTCTTTGGGGGCAACTCTGGAAACACCATATATTTT.

This chain joins TRBV28 and TRBJ2-1; perhaps TRBD1 as D (6 bases). Germline CDR1 is MDHEN and CDR2 is SYDVKM. Trimming left V 6 bases short and J 5 bases short, with 11 bases between. The CDR3 has 13 residues. CDR3: CASSSGTHNEQFF. CDR3 DNA: TGTGCCAGCAGCTCCGGGACACACAATGAGCAGTTCTTC.

The rearrangement joins TRBV7-8 to TRBJ1-2, with 7 bases aligning to TRBD1. The CDR3 loop spans 12 amino acids. Germline CDR1 and CDR2: SGHVS and FQNEAQ. V shed 4 bases and J 9 bases; nucleotides not matched to a gene: 5. The CDR3 protein is CASSSRDRSYTF. In DNA, the CDR3 is TGTGCCAGCAGCTCTCGGGACAGAAGCTACACCTTC.

This chain uses TRBV4-3 with TRBJ2-1; TRBD1 aligns across 10 bases. Germline values: CDR1 LGHNA, CDR2 YSLEER. The CDR3 is 15 amino acids. V gave up 3 bases and J gave up 3 bases; unmatched junction bases: 2. The CDR3 sequence: CASSQGTGDYNEQFF. DNA for the CDR3: TGCGCCAGCAGCCAGGGGACAGGGGACTACAATGAGCAGTTCTTC.

The CDR3 nucleotides are TGTGCCAGCAGTATAAGGGGGTCACCTGATACGGGGGAGCAGTTCTTC. Its translation is CASSIRGSPDTGEQFF. The chain uses TRBV2 and TRBJ2-1, with a weak D call TRBD1 (6 bases). Deletions cut 5 bases from V and 10 bases from J, with 24 bases between. The CDR3 length is 16 residues. Germline V gene lookup returns CDR1 SNHLY and CDR2 FYNNEI.

The chain couples TRBV18 to TRBJ1-4, with a possible D match to TRBD1 (6 bases). The CDR3 has 15 amino acids. Deletions cut 6 bases from V and 0 bases from J, with 11 bases between. Germline CDR1 is KGHSH and CDR2 is LQKENI. CDR3: CASSPRGTTNEKLFF. The CDR3 region has the DNA TGTGCCAGCTCGCCTAGGGGGACAACTAATGAAAAACTGTTTTTT.

This chain connects TRBV9 to TRBJ2-5, with TRBD2 matching 12 bases. V was pared by 0 bases and J by 0 bases, with 3 bases of the junction left unmatched. The CDR3 runs 17 residues. Germline CDR1 reads SGDLS; CDR2 reads YYNGEE. The CDR3 sequence is CASSVGASGGDQETQYF. Written as DNA, the CDR3 is TGTGCCAGCAGCGTAGGGGCTAGCGGGGGGGACCAAGAGACCCAGTACTTC.

The gene calls are TRBV10-3 and TRBJ1-3; no definite D call. With 5 bases removed from V and 8 bases from J, the gap between germline ends came to 16 bases. The CDR3 is 14 residues long. CDR1 is ENHRY, CDR2 SYGVKD, per germline. The CDR3 protein is CAISLVGKPDTIYF. DNA for the CDR3: TGTGCCATCAGTCTCGTGGGGAAGCCCGACACCATATATTTT.

This chain uses TRBV15 with TRBJ2-3; D is unclear. Germline CDR1 LNHNV, CDR2 YYDKDF (reference sequence). Trimming removed 0 bases from V and 3 bases from J, with 7 bases in between. This CDR3 spans 14 amino acids. CDR3 amino acids: CATSRDEATDTQYF. The CDR3 nucleotides read TGTGCCACCAGCAGAGATGAGGCAACAGATACGCAGTATTTT.

The chain combines TRBV30 with TRBJ2-3; no definite D call. Deletions cut 8 bases from V and 0 bases from J, with 6 bases between. The CDR3 spans 11 residues. The V gene's germline CDR1 is GTSNPN and CDR2 SVGIG (reference sequence). The DNA of the CDR3 is TGTGCCCACGAAAGCACAGATACGCAGTATTTT. Protein: CAHESTDTQYF.

The chain has TRBV3-1 (or the pseudogene TRBV3-2) and TRBJ2-1; TRBD2 agrees at 8 bases. Germline trimming cut 4 bases from V and 6 bases from J; bases unmatched to any gene: 20. This CDR3 spans 19 amino acids. Per the germline V gene, CDR1 is LGHDT and CDR2 is YNNKEL (reference sequence). CDR3 sequence reads: CASSRKISSGGPAVNEQFF. CDR3 DNA: TGTGCCAGCAGCCGGAAGATCTCCTCGGGGGGGCCGGCGGTCAATGAGCAGTTCTTC.

This clone was counted only a few times. The chain recombines TRBV7-6 with TRBJ2-7, with D perhaps assigned TRBD1 or TRBD2 (5 bases each). Per germline, CDR1 SGHVS and CDR2 FNYEAQ. Trimming left V 1 base short and J 2 bases short, with 21 bases between. The CDR3 loop spans 18 amino acids. The CDR3 region has the DNA TGTGCCAGCAGCTTAGGATCAGGGACCGGGACCCCCCCCTACGAGCAGTACTTC. Translation gives CASSLGSGTGTPPYEQYF.

The J gene is TRBJ1-6, the V gene TRBV5-6; TRBD1 might be the D (5 bases). Germline V lookup: CDR1 SGHDT, CDR2 YYEEEE. The CDR3 totals 17 residues. Deletions cut 0 bases from V and 7 bases from J, with 17 bases between. CDR3 amino acids: CASSLVGQPGLNSPLHF. CDR3 DNA: TGTGCCAGCAGCTTGGTCGGGCAGCCAGGGTTGAATTCACCCCTCCACTTT.

This sequence joins TRBV9 and TRBJ2-2; the D gene is possibly TRBD2 (6 bases). Germline CDR1 SGDLS, CDR2 YYNGEE. The CDR3 is 16 amino acids. V was cut by 0 bases and J by 4 bases, with 13 bases left in between. Written as DNA, the CDR3 is TGTGCCAGCAGCGTAGGGAGGGGTCCTATCACCGGGGAGCTGTTTTTT. Protein: CASSVGRGPITGELFF.

The chain employs TRBV7-2 and TRBJ2-7; D not certain. Germline CDR1 is SGHTA and CDR2 is FQGNSA. Trimming removed 4 bases from V and 3 bases from J, with 16 bases in between. The CDR3 sequence is 15 residues long. CDR3 DNA sequence: TGTGCCAGCAGCTCTGGATCGACACCCCTCTACGAGCAGTACTTC. Protein product: CASSSGSTPLYEQYF.